The clone carrying this T cell receptor beta chain was found once. The CDR3 loop spans 15 amino acids. Trimming removed 4 bases from V and 3 bases from J, with 15 bases in between. Germline CDR1 reads MNHEY; CDR2 reads SVGAGI. The data are from a study of CD8+ T cells in alopecia areata. Treatment described: oral pan-JAK inhibitor, 5-10 mg twice daily. In each case, RNA was isolated and then reverse transcribed into cDNA as the sequencing template. Profiled with immunoSEQ multiplex PCR; TCRdb holds only in-frame clones, not every one. The table lists some 100,000 clones, around 60% of them singletons. Sequencing used CD8+ T cells sorted from blood, obtained at approximately week 55, from a patient treated with tofacitinib. This chain connects TRBV6-5 to TRBJ1-2; the D is unclear. This TCR came from a human donor with alopecia areata. The CDR3 loop reads CASSFGRVVDYGYTF. The CDR3 nucleotides are TGTGCCAGCAGTTTCGGACGGGTCGTCGACTATGGCTACACCTTC.